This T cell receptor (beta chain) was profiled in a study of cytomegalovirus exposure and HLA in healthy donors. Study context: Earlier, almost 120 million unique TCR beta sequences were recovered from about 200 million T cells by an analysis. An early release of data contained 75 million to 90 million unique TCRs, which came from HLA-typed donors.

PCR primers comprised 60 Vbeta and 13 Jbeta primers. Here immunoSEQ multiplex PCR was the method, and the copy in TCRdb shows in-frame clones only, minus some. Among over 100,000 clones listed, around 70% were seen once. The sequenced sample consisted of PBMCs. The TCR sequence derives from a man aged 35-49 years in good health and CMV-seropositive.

CDR3 region: CASSDGSGTEAFF. In nucleotides, the CDR3 is TGTGCCAGCAGTGACGGGTCCGGGACTGAAGCTTTCTTT. This sequence joins TRBV27 and TRBJ1-1; D gene uncertain. There are 13 residues in the CDR3. Deletions cut 5 bases from V and 5 bases from J, with 12 bases between. Per germline, CDR1 MNHEY and CDR2 SMNVEV (reference sequence).